What follows are 25 T cell receptor beta chains derived from one specimen sequenced in a study of blood T cell repertoires in COVID-19. Libraries were prepared by immunoSEQ multiplex PCR; TCRdb keeps only in-frame clonotypes and omits some of them. The data show 60,000 to 90,000 clones, around 83% seen once. The sequencing input was peripheral blood. These receptors originate from a man aged 50 to 60 with acute or convalescent COVID-19.

The chain has TRBV5-5 and TRBJ2-5; 14 bases are a match to TRBD2. CDR1 SGHKS and CDR2 YYEKEE come from the germline V gene (reference sequence). Trimming removed 3 bases from V and 4 bases from J; junction bases left unmatched: 11. This CDR3 contains 18 residues. The CDR3 reads CASSWGLAGERIVETQYF. CDR3 DNA: TGTGCCAGCAGCTGGGGACTAGCGGGAGAGCGGATAGTAGAGACCCAGTACTTC.

The CDR3 protein is CATEQPSGSGEQFF. The CDR3, as DNA: TGTGCCACCGAGCAACCTAGCGGGAGTGGGGAGCAGTTCTTC. This chain connects TRBV24-1 to TRBJ2-1, with 10 bases aligning to TRBD2. V shed 9 bases and J 10 bases; nucleotides not matched to a gene: 11. This CDR3 has 14 residues. Germline-derived CDR1 and CDR2 are KGHDR and SFDVKD.

This clone was counted between two and nine times. V usage is TRBV20-1 and J usage is TRBJ1-3, with a weak D call TRBD1 (5 bases). The CDR3 sequence is 16 residues long. Trimming removed 3 bases from V and 2 bases from J, with 17 bases in between. Germline V gene lookup returns CDR1 DFQATT and CDR2 SNEGSKA (reference sequence). The chain's CDR3 is CSASLFRGDAGNTIYF. The DNA for the CDR3 is TGCAGTGCTAGTTTGTTTAGGGGCGACGCTGGAAACACCATATATTTT.

This clone was seen more than once but under ten times. This chain uses TRBV7-3 with TRBJ2-1, with 7 nucleotides matching TRBD2. V lost 3 bases, J lost 5 bases, and 1 base stayed unmatched. The CDR3 spans 13 residues. Germline V gene sequence: CDR1 SGHTA, CDR2 FQGTGA. CDR3 sequence reads: CASSFGGNNEQFF. CDR3 DNA: TGTGCCAGCAGCTTCGGGGGGAACAATGAGCAGTTCTTC.

The rearrangement uses TRBV4-1 and TRBJ1-2; a possible D gene is TRBD1 (6 bases). The CDR3 is 14 amino acids. Germline values: CDR1 MGHRA, CDR2 YSYEKL. The V gene lost 3 bases and the J gene lost 3 bases, with 11 bases spanning the gap. CDR3 in DNA: TGCGCCAGCAGCCATCAGGGGCGAGACTATGGCTACACCTTC. This translates into CASSHQGRDYGYTF.

V and J are TRBV19 and TRBJ1-6, with 7 positions matching TRBD1. The CDR3 extends over 15 amino acids. V was pared by 4 bases and J by 9 bases, with 9 bases of the junction left unmatched. Germline V gene lookup returns CDR1 LNHDA and CDR2 SQIVND (reference sequence). CDR3 residues: CASSTTGESSSPLHF. Here the CDR3 DNA reads TGTGCCAGTAGTACAACAGGGGAGAGTAGTTCACCCCTCCACTTT.

The rearrangement links TRBV27 to TRBJ2-3, with a weak D call TRBD2 (5 bases). Germline V gene sequence: CDR1 MNHEY, CDR2 SMNVEV (reference sequence). Trimming cost V 2 bases and J 2 bases, with 8 bases left between them. The CDR3 has 14 amino acids. CDR3 protein: CASSLLALTDTQYF. CDR3 coding DNA: TGTGCCAGCAGTTTACTAGCCCTCACAGATACGCAGTATTTT.

This clone was observed a single time. The chain is built from TRBV5-6 and TRBJ2-7; 9 bases line up with TRBD2. Per the germline V gene, CDR1 is SGHDT and CDR2 is YYEEEE. CDR3 size: 16 residues. V shed 6 bases, J shed 2 bases, and the junction held 12 bases outside the gene matches. The DNA of the CDR3 is TGTGCCAGCAAAGGGGTAGCGGGAGATGTCGCCTACGAGCAGTACTTC. Translating gives CASKGVAGDVAYEQYF.

Concerning this clone itself: This sample includes further DNA sequences coding for the same CDR3. V and J are TRBV19 and TRBJ1-5; the D is unclear. Germline CDR1 is LNHDA and CDR2 is SQIVND (reference sequence). Trimming removed 4 bases from V and 0 bases from J, with 10 bases in between. The CDR3 has 15 amino acids. CDR3 nucleotides: TGTGCCAGTAGTAGAACAGCTTATAGCAATCAGCCCCAGCATTTT. It specifies CASSRTAYSNQPQHF.

This clone was seen just once. The rearrangement joins TRBV5-1 to TRBJ1-1; 7 bases agree with TRBD1. V gave up 4 bases and J gave up 3 bases; unmatched junction bases: 6. Germline V gene data show CDR1 as SGHRS and CDR2 as YFSETQ. The CDR3 spans 14 residues. This CDR3 reads CASSPRQGYTEAFF. CDR3 coding DNA: TGCGCCAGCAGCCCTCGACAGGGTTACACTGAAGCTTTCTTT.

The chain joins TRBV18 to TRBJ2-7; possibly TRBD1 for D (6 bases). Germline-derived CDR1 and CDR2 are KGHSH and LQKENI. The CDR3 length is 14 residues. V was shortened by 0 bases and J by 6 bases, with 12 bases between the two germline ends. The CDR3 DNA reads as TGTGCCAGCTCACCACCTCAGGGGATAAGCGAGCAGTACTTC. Its protein is CASSPPQGISEQYF. Complete variable domain (other parts from reference TRBV18 and TRBJ2-7): NAGVMQNPRHLVRRRGQEARLRCSPMKGHSHVYWYRQLPEEGLKFMVYLQKENIIDESGMPKERFSAEFPKEGPSILRIQQVVRGDSAAYFCASSPPQGISEQYFGPGTRLTVT.

This clone appeared once. The chain joins TRBV27 to TRBJ2-1; the match to TRBD1 covers 10 bases. The CDR3 sequence is 15 residues long. V shed 5 bases, J shed 2 bases, and the junction held 3 bases outside the gene matches. Looked up from germline, CDR1 is MNHEY and CDR2 is SMNVEV (reference sequence). The CDR3 region is CASSPGQGTYNEQFF. DNA of the CDR3: TGTGCCAGCAGTCCGGGACAGGGGACCTACAATGAGCAGTTCTTC.

The chain has TRBV7-2 and TRBJ1-2; a weak D match, TRBD1 (6 bases). This CDR3 comprises 13 residues. Germline V gene data show CDR1 as SGHTA and CDR2 as FQGNSA. Trimming took 5 bases from V and 4 from J, leaving 11 bases between them. This CDR3 is CASSKDSSYGYTF. As DNA, the CDR3 is TGTGCCAGCAGCAAGGACAGTTCCTATGGCTACACCTTC.

The chain combines TRBV7-9 with TRBJ2-3; 7 nucleotides match TRBD2. V was pared by 5 bases and J by 5 bases, with 4 bases of the junction left unmatched. This CDR3 has 13 residues. CDR1 and CDR2 (germline): SEHNR, FQNEAQ (reference sequence). This chain's CDR3 is CASSPSGGDTQYF. DNA for the CDR3: TGTGCCAGCAGCCCTTCGGGAGGAGATACGCAGTATTTT.

The CDR3 DNA follows: TGTGCCAGCAGCCTAGCGGGAAGCACAGATACGCAGTATTTT. It encodes CASSLAGSTDTQYF. The V call is TRBV2, the J call TRBJ2-3; 9 nucleotides match TRBD2. The V gene end was trimmed by 6 bases and the J gene end by 0 bases; junction bases not matched to a gene: 1. Looked up from germline, CDR1 is SNHLY and CDR2 is FYNNEI. CDR3 length: 14 amino acids.

This chain links TRBV29-1 with TRBJ2-1, with D tentatively TRBD2 (6 bases). Germline V gene lookup returns CDR1 SQVTM and CDR2 ANQGSEA. V lost 7 bases to trimming and J lost 0 bases, with 10 bases between them. This CDR3 region has 13 residues. The CDR3 here is CSAGGDSYNEQFF. In DNA form, the CDR3 reads TGCAGCGCCGGGGGTGACTCCTACAATGAGCAGTTCTTC.

This clone was picked up one time. Written as DNA, the CDR3 is TGCAGCGTTTATAGCTCTGGAAACACCATATATTTT. It specifies CSVYSSGNTIYF. The chain joins TRBV29-1 to TRBJ1-3; D gene uncertain. This CDR3 contains 12 residues. Germline V gene lookup returns CDR1 SQVTM and CDR2 ANQGSEA. The V and J ends lost 5 bases and 0 bases respectively, with 5 bases between them.

The CDR3 region has the DNA TGTGCCAGCAGGGACACTGATATGGAGCAGTACTTC. Translation gives CASRDTDMEQYF. This sequence joins TRBV2 and TRBJ2-7; perhaps TRBD1 as D (5 bases). CDR3 length equals 12 residues. The V end was cut by 6 bases, the J end by 7 bases, with 13 bases between. The germline CDR1 and CDR2 sequences are SNHLY and FYNNEI.

This chain joins TRBV19 and TRBJ2-1; 11 bases fit TRBD2. This CDR3 contains 18 residues. J was trimmed by 2 bases and V by 5 bases; bases with no gene match: 11. Per germline, CDR1 LNHDA and CDR2 SQIVND (reference sequence). CDR3 DNA sequence: TGTGCCAGTAGTGCATCCGGGACTAGCGGCCTCACCTACAATGAGCAGTTCTTC. Translating it yields CASSASGTSGLTYNEQFF. Combining the CDR3 with reference TRBV19 and TRBJ2-1 gives the whole variable domain DGGITQSPKYLFRKEGQNVTLSCEQNLNHDAMYWYRQDPGQGLRLIYYSQIVNDFQKGDIAEGYSVSREKKESFPLTVTSAQKNPTAFYLCASSASGTSGLTYNEQFFGPGTRLTVL.

This sequence joins TRBV7-9 and TRBJ1-1; D remains ambiguous. V lost 3 bases and J lost 10, with 9 bases in between. CDR3 length: 11 amino acids. CDR1 SEHNR and CDR2 FQNEAQ come from the germline V gene (reference sequence). The DNA for the CDR3 is TGTGCCAGCAGCTTGGTAGAGGGAGCTTTCTTT. The encoded protein is CASSLVEGAFF.

The rearrangement links TRBV6-5 to TRBJ2-1; perhaps TRBD2 as D (5 bases). The CDR3 covers 14 residues. The germline gives CDR1 MNHEY, CDR2 SVGAGI. Trimming removed 6 bases from V and 6 bases from J, with 15 bases in between. The CDR3 DNA reads TGTGCCAGCAGGAGTTTGCTGGAGGTCAATGAGCAGTTCTTC. This translates into CASRSLLEVNEQFF.

This chain uses TRBV5-1 with TRBJ1-1; 7 bases are shared with TRBD1. This CDR3 spans 14 amino acids. Trimming took 5 bases from V and 1 from J; bases not matched to a gene: 5. Germline CDR1 SGHRS, CDR2 YFSETQ. The CDR3: CASREGQPNTEAFF. The CDR3 bases are TGCGCCAGCAGAGAGGGACAGCCGAACACTGAAGCTTTCTTT.

J is TRBJ1-1 and V is TRBV9; 7 nucleotides agree with TRBD1. V was pared by 0 bases and J by 1 base, with 6 bases of the junction left unmatched. Germline V gives CDR1 SGDLS, CDR2 YYNGEE. The length of the CDR3 is 16 residues. CDR3 region: CASSVGTGNRNTEAFF. The DNA of the CDR3 is TGTGCCAGCAGCGTAGGGACAGGTAATCGGAACACTGAAGCTTTCTTT. The full variable domain, rest sourced from reference TRBV9 and TRBJ1-1, is DSGVTQTPKHLITATGQRVTLRCSPRSGDLSVYWYQQSLDQGLQFLIQYYNGEERAKGNILERFSAQQFPDLHSELNLSSLELGDSALYFCASSVGTGNRNTEAFFGQGTRLTVV.

CDR3 nucleotide sequence: TGTGCCAGCAGCTTAAACGGGGACAGGGGTGCTGAAGCTTTCTTT. Translation gives CASSLNGDRGAEAFF. V and J are TRBV7-3 and TRBJ1-1; 10 nucleotides agree with TRBD1. V dropped 1 base and J dropped 6; count of bases not matched to a gene: 5. The germline V gene has CDR1 SGHTA and CDR2 FQGTGA. This CDR3 is built from 15 residues. Full variable domain (outside the CDR3, taken from reference TRBV7-3 and TRBJ1-1): GAGVSQTPSNKVTEKGKYVELRCDPISGHTALYWYRQSLGQGPEFLIYFQGTGAADDSGLPNDRFFAVRPEGSVSTLKIQRTERGDSAVYLCASSLNGDRGAEAFFGQGTRLTVV.

V gene TRBV6-1 combines with J gene TRBJ1-5, with 9 bases lining up with TRBD1. This CDR3 has 16 amino acids. With V trimmed by 3 bases and J by 4 bases, 7 bases remained unmatched. Germline V gene data show CDR1 as MNHNS and CDR2 as SASEGT. For the CDR3, the DNA is TGTGCCAGCAGTGAGACCTCCGGGACAGGGAATCAGCCCCAGCATTTT. Translated, it gives CASSETSGTGNQPQHF.